One and the same sample provided the 9 T cell receptor beta chains below, sequenced in a study of beta chain features in type 1 diabetes. Investigators reverse transcribed all isolated RNA, so they sequenced expressed TCRB transcripts. Measured with immunoSEQ multiplex PCR; TCRdb has only the in-frame clones, and not every one. The sample consists of almost 350,000 clones, about 18% of them appearing once. Sequencing was carried out using naive CD4+ T cells from blood. Source of these receptors: a woman aged 18-29 years in good health.

The chain recombines TRBV19 with TRBJ2-7; 12 bases are a match to TRBD1. The V gene's germline CDR1 is LNHDA and CDR2 SQIVND (reference sequence). CDR3 length: 14 residues. V gave up 5 bases and J gave up 5 bases; unmatched junction bases: 4. The CDR3 protein is CASSGDRGPDEQYF. The CDR3 DNA reads TGTGCCAGTAGTGGGGACAGGGGGCCGGACGAGCAGTACTTC. Combining the CDR3 with reference TRBV19 and TRBJ2-7 gives the whole variable domain DGGITQSPKYLFRKEGQNVTLSCEQNLNHDAMYWYRQDPGQGLRLIYYSQIVNDFQKGDIAEGYSVSREKKESFPLTVTSAQKNPTAFYLCASSGDRGPDEQYFGPGTRLTVT.

The rearrangement uses TRBV19 and TRBJ2-3; 10 bases are shared with TRBD2. CDR3 length equals 14 residues. With 6 bases clipped from V and 8 bases from J, the junction kept 8 bases outside the gene matches. From germline, CDR1 is LNHDA and CDR2 SQIVND (reference sequence). The CDR3: CASSLAGVGSTQYF. CDR3 DNA sequence: TGTGCCAGTAGCCTAGCGGGAGTGGGAAGTACGCAGTATTTT. The full variable domain, its missing parts supplied by reference TRBV19 and TRBJ2-3, is DGGITQSPKYLFRKEGQNVTLSCEQNLNHDAMYWYRQDPGQGLRLIYYSQIVNDFQKGDIAEGYSVSREKKESFPLTVTSAQKNPTAFYLCASSLAGVGSTQYFGPGTRLTVL.

Regarding this clone: The sample holds other DNA sequences that translate to the same CDR3. The V gene is TRBV18, the J gene TRBJ1-1, with 8 bases lining up with TRBD1. V dropped 3 bases and J dropped 1; count of bases not matched to a gene: 1. CDR3 length: 14 amino acids. The germline V gene encodes CDR1 KGHSH and CDR2 LQKENI. Here the CDR3 DNA reads TGTGCCAGCTCACCCGGACAGGGGAACACTGAAGCTTTCTTT. This sequence encodes CASSPGQGNTEAFF.

The table lists this clone with a few counts. The V and J genes are TRBV18 and TRBJ2-7; the D gene is possibly TRBD2 (6 bases). The length of the CDR3 is 14 residues. Germline V CDR1 and CDR2: KGHSH, LQKENI. V lost 0 bases and J lost 4, with 10 bases in between. The CDR3: CASSPPEGRYEQYF. CDR3 DNA sequence: TGTGCCAGCTCACCACCCGAGGGGAGGTACGAGCAGTACTTC.

This clone has more than one count but fewer than ten. The genes are TRBV16 and TRBJ1-5; D might be TRBD1 (5 bases). V was pared by 0 bases and J by 4 bases, with 13 bases between. The CDR3 is made up of 16 amino acids. Germline V CDR1 and CDR2: KGHSY, FQNENV. The CDR3 loop reads CASSQSVAGPNQPQHF. CDR3 sequence (DNA): TGTGCCAGCAGCCAATCGGTGGCAGGGCCAAATCAGCCCCAGCATTTT.

The chain carries TRBV6-5 and TRBJ1-1; perhaps TRBD1 as D (5 bases). This CDR3 has 14 residues. Germline loops: CDR1 MNHEY, CDR2 SVGAGI. V lost 6 bases, J lost 1 base, and 12 bases lay in between. Here the CDR3 reads CASRLDTGNTEAFF. DNA for the CDR3: TGTGCCAGCAGGTTGGACACAGGGAACACTGAAGCTTTCTTT.

The J gene is TRBJ1-2, the V gene TRBV9; perhaps TRBD1 as D (5 bases). Germline values: CDR1 SGDLS, CDR2 YYNGEE. This CDR3 contains 17 residues. The V gene lost 0 bases and the J gene lost 5 bases, with 20 bases spanning the gap. CDR3 DNA sequence: TGTGCCAGCAGCGTAGGTTTATATCTGACAGATGAATATGGCTACACCTTC. This encodes CASSVGLYLTDEYGYTF.

This clone has just a few counts. The chain has TRBV30 and TRBJ2-5, with TRBD2 as a possible D gene (5 bases). V was pared by 2 bases and J by 9 bases, with 13 bases between. This CDR3 has 12 amino acids. From germline, CDR1 is GTSNPN and CDR2 SVGIG (reference sequence). The CDR3 loop is CAWSPGYEAQYF. The CDR3 nucleotides are TGTGCCTGGAGTCCGGGGTATGAGGCCCAGTACTTC.

CDR3 sequence reads: CASSLDRGDEAFF. CDR3 DNA: TGTGCCAGCAGCTTAGATCGGGGGGACGAAGCTTTCTTT. The chain employs TRBV11-2 and TRBJ1-1, with D maybe TRBD1 (5 bases). The CDR3 contains 13 residues. V lost 0 bases and J lost 8, with 10 bases in between. Germline CDR1 SGHAT, CDR2 FQNNGV.